The rows below give T cell receptor beta chains drawn from one sample of a study of blood T cell repertoires in COVID-19. Profiling relied on immunoSEQ multiplex PCR, and the TCRdb table lists in-frame clones only, not all of them. The table records more than 100,000 clones, 70% to 90% of them present only once. Sequencing was performed on peripheral blood. These receptors were obtained from a man aged 45 to 65 in a cohort sampled during active COVID-19. Each CDR3 is given with its conserved first and last residue. A D gene is named only where the DNA matches it firmly. The listing skips clone size in some rows; elsewhere it reads once, few, many or a size class.

CDR3 length	V gene	clone size	D gene	J gene	CDR3 protein	CDR3 DNA
16	TRBV9	-	-	TRBJ2-1	CASSVGLGKSYNEQFF	TGTGCCAGCAGCGTAGGGCTAGGCAAGTCCTACAATGAGCAGTTCTTC
15	TRBV18	-	TRBD1	TRBJ2-3	CASSERDRGPDTQYF	TGTGCCAGCTCAGAGCGGGACAGGGGCCCAGATACGCAGTATTTT
13	TRBV5-1	few	-	TRBJ2-5	CASSLERGGTQYF	TGCGCCAGCAGCTTGGAACGTGGCGGGACCCAGTACTTC
13	TRBV5-1	-	-	TRBJ2-3	CASSLEVRDTQYF	TGCGCCAGCAGCTTGGAAGTGAGAGATACGCAGTATTTT
13	TRBV18	-	-	TRBJ2-5	CASSLVNPETQYF	TGTGCCAGCTCACTAGTAAATCCAGAGACCCAGTACTTC
17	TRBV11-2	-	-	TRBJ2-3	CASSREGAGRFADTQYF	TGTGCCAGCAGCCGAGAGGGGGCGGGGAGGTTTGCAGATACGCAGTATTTT
15	TRBV7-9	-	-	TRBJ1-2	CASSTHPEGDYGYTF	TGTGCCAGCAGCACCCACCCAGAAGGAGACTATGGCTACACCTTC
15	TRBV28	-	-	TRBJ1-1	CASSLWQGTGTEAFF	TGTGCCAGCAGTTTATGGCAGGGTACGGGCACTGAAGCTTTCTTT
17	TRBV18	-	TRBD1	TRBJ2-6	CASSRGTGGSGANVLTF	TGTGCCAGCTCGCGTGGGACAGGGGGCTCTGGGGCCAACGTCCTGACTTTC
14	TRBV6-6	-	-	TRBJ1-1	CASNTGQRNTEAFF	TGTGCCAGCAATACCGGACAAAGGAACACTGAAGCTTTCTTT
14	TRBV18	-	TRBD1	TRBJ2-7	CASSPRDRSYEQYF	TGTGCCAGCTCACCACGGGACAGGTCCTACGAGCAGTACTTC
15	TRBV3-1/TRBV3-2	-	TRBD1	TRBJ2-1	CASSLTGGEYNEQFF	TGTGCCAGCAGCCTTACAGGGGGCGAGTACAATGAGCAGTTCTTC
12	TRBV28	once	-	TRBJ2-2	CASGVTKGELFF	TGTGCCAGCGGCGTTACTAAGGGGGAGCTGTTTTTT